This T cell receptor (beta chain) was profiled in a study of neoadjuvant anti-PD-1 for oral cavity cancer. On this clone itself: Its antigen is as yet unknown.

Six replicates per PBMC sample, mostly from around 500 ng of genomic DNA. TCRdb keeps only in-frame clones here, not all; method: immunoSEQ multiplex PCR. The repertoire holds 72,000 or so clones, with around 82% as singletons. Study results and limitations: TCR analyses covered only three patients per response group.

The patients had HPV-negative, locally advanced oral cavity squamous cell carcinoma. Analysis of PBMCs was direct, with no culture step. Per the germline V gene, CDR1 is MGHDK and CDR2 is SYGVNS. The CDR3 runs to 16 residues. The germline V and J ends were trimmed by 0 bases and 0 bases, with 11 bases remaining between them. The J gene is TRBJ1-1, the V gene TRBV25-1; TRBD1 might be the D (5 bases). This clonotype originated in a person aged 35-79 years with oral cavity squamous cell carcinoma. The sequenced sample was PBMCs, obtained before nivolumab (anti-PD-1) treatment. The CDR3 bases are TGTGCCAGCAGTGAATATGACAGCTTAATGAACACTGAAGCTTTCTTT. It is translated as CASSEYDSLMNTEAFF.